This TCR beta chain was found in a study of blood T cell repertoires in COVID-19. Background on the study: Nucleic acid was either cDNA or gDNA, and it came from T cells, B-cell-depleted T cells, or PBMCs.

Participant age was roughly 18 to 90 years, and participants resided in fewer than 30 US areas. Participants' own reports of clinical history determined their cohort assignment. Per the germline V gene, CDR1 is PRHDT and CDR2 is FYEKMQ (reference sequence). The CDR3 is 14 residues long. As for this clone: One end of the junction is discordant with germline, which a read error may explain.

Per the original methods: Counts of nucleated cells, estimated from reference gene primer amplification, were obtained. Repertoires were generated with immunoSEQ multiplex PCR, while TCRdb's copy carries only in-frame clones and drops some. V and J calls plus clone size are reproduced from that table; the DNA served to infer D and trimming. This table holds about 240,000 clones, approximately 86% found once. The rearrangement uses TRBV13 and TRBJ2-7; the match to TRBD2 covers 7 bases. Sequenced sample: PBMCs or T cells enriched from blood (not recorded which). The sequence derives from a woman aged 30 to 39 with acute COVID-19. DNA of the CDR3: TGTGCCAGCAGCCTAGGGAGGGTCTACTACGAGCAGTACTTC. This translates into CASSLGRVYYEQYF.